This entry lists 16 T cell receptor beta chains sequenced from one sample in a study of cytomegalovirus exposure and HLA in healthy donors. Clones were sequenced by immunoSEQ multiplex PCR, and TCRdb holds only the in-frame ones, with some missing. The sample includes more than 110,000 clones, almost 90% of them seen just once. Sequenced: PBMCs. The receptors here all came from a woman between 18 and 30 years old in good health and CMV-seropositive.

The genes are TRBV10-2 and TRBJ2-5, with 11 bases aligning to TRBD2. Trimming cost V 8 bases and J 2 bases; bases outside gene matches: 7. CDR1 WSHSY and CDR2 SAAADI come from the germline V gene. This CDR3 contains 15 residues. This CDR3 reads CASLKGTSGQETQYF. CDR3 DNA sequence: TGCGCCAGCTTAAAGGGGACTAGCGGACAAGAGACCCAGTACTTC.

The chain combines TRBV5-8 with TRBJ2-5; 14 nucleotides align to TRBD2. V shed 5 bases and J 4 bases; nucleotides not matched to a gene: 10. The CDR3 has 17 amino acids. CDR1 is SGHTS and CDR2 is YDEGEE in the germline V gene. CDR3 sequence: CASSQGLAGEGAETQYF. CDR3 coding DNA: TGTGCCAGCAGTCAGGGACTAGCGGGAGAAGGGGCAGAGACCCAGTACTTC.

The chain joins TRBV7-2 to TRBJ2-3, with 10 bases lining up with TRBD2. Unmatched junction bases numbered 4, after V lost 2 bases and J lost 2 bases. Germline-derived CDR1 and CDR2 are SGHTA and FQGNSA. The CDR3 length is 16 residues. The CDR3 loop reads CASSLSSGGVTDTQYF. The DNA of the CDR3 is TGTGCCAGCAGCTTAAGCAGCGGGGGGGTCACAGATACGCAGTATTTT.

The genes are TRBV11-2 and TRBJ2-3, with 11 bases aligning to TRBD2. The CDR3 has 15 residues. The V and J ends lost 5 bases and 3 bases, in that order; junction bases with no gene match: 4. Germline assignment: CDR1 SGHAT and CDR2 FQNNGV. This CDR3 reads CASSPLAGVTDTQYF. In DNA form, the CDR3 reads TGTGCCAGCAGCCCACTAGCGGGAGTAACAGATACGCAGTATTTT.

This chain uses TRBV11-2 with TRBJ2-7; possibly TRBD1 for D (6 bases). Trimming removed 8 bases from V and 3 bases from J, with 17 bases in between. The CDR3 is 14 amino acids. The germline V gene encodes CDR1 SGHAT and CDR2 FQNNGV. For the CDR3, the DNA is TGTGCCAGCCGGTTGGACTCCAGGGGCTACGAGCAGTACTTC. Its protein product is CASRLDSRGYEQYF.

This sequence joins TRBV5-1 and TRBJ1-6; D unresolved. This CDR3 comprises 13 residues. Germline CDR1 and CDR2: SGHRS and YFSETQ. Trimming stripped 3 bases from V and 6 bases from J, with 7 bases between. The CDR3 sequence is CASSSTSNSPLHF. For the CDR3, the DNA is TGCGCCAGCAGCTCAACAAGTAATTCACCCCTCCACTTT.

CDR3 protein: CASSLPTMAGTTEAFF. DNA of the CDR3: TGTGCCAGCAGCTTGCCGACAATGGCAGGGACTACTGAAGCTTTCTTT. The J gene is TRBJ1-1, the V gene TRBV5-4; D might be TRBD1 (5 bases). This CDR3 has 16 residues. Germline loops: CDR1 SGHNT, CDR2 YYREEE (reference sequence). Trimming removed 1 base at V and 5 bases at J, with 18 bases between.

The chain employs TRBV5-1 and TRBJ2-5; 15 positions agree with TRBD2. The ends lost 3 bases at V and 2 bases at J; junction bases unmatched: 2. The CDR3 is 16 amino acids. CDR1 and CDR2 from the germline V gene are SGHRS and YFSETQ. In DNA form, the CDR3 reads TGCGCCAGCAGCTCCGGACTAGCGGGAGGGCAAGAGACCCAGTACTTC. Translated, it gives CASSSGLAGGQETQYF.

This chain uses TRBV7-2 with TRBJ2-7; no definite D call. CDR1 is SGHTA, CDR2 FQGNSA, per germline. This CDR3 contains 12 residues. The V end lost 5 bases, the J end lost 1 base, and 6 bases lay between the germline ends. CDR3 sequence (DNA): TGTGCCAGCAGCCCTATTTCCTACGAGCAGTACTTC. The encoded protein is CASSPISYEQYF.

The chain links TRBV7-9 to TRBJ2-3; the D gene is possibly TRBD2 (6 bases). CDR3 size: 16 residues. In germline, CDR1 is SEHNR, CDR2 FQNEAQ (reference sequence). V gave up 2 bases and J gave up 2 bases, with 14 bases separating them. DNA for the CDR3: TGTGCCAGCAGCTTACGGTTCTCGGGGGACACAGATACGCAGTATTTT. Protein product: CASSLRFSGDTDTQYF. Variable domain in full (rest from reference TRBV7-9 and TRBJ2-3): DTGVSQNPRHKITKRGQNVTFRCDPISEHNRLYWYRQTLGQGPEFLTYFQNEAQLEKSRLLSDRFSAERPKGSFSTLEIQRTEQGDSAMYLCASSLRFSGDTDTQYFGPGTRLTVL.

The chain combines TRBV5-1 with TRBJ1-2; 7 bases are shared with TRBD1. V trimming: 4 bases; J trimming: 8 bases; junction bases outside the gene matches: 5. The CDR3 has 12 residues. Germline V gene sequence: CDR1 SGHRS, CDR2 YFSETQ. CDR3 bases: TGCGCCAGCAGCGTGGGACAGAGCGGCTACACCTTC. Translated: CASSVGQSGYTF.

The chain's CDR3 is CASSESTGTGLSWGYTF. The CDR3 nucleotides are TGTGCCAGCAGTGAGAGTACCGGGACAGGGCTTTCTTGGGGCTACACCTTC. V and J are TRBV28 and TRBJ1-2, with TRBD1 matching 9 bases. CDR3 size: 17 residues. The germline gives CDR1 MDHEN, CDR2 SYDVKM. The V segment lost 5 bases and the J segment 8 bases; nucleotides outside the gene matches: 18.

The V and J genes are TRBV4-1 and TRBJ1-4, with D tentatively TRBD1 (5 bases). The CDR3 runs to 15 residues. The ends were cut back, 4 bases at V and 3 bases at J, with 12 bases in the middle. Per the germline V gene, CDR1 is MGHRA and CDR2 is YSYEKL. CDR3 residues: CASSLRGRANEKLFF. DNA of the CDR3: TGCGCCAGCAGCCTAAGGGGCCGAGCTAATGAAAAACTGTTTTTT.

The genes are TRBV28 and TRBJ1-2; TRBD1 is a possible D gene (6 bases). Per the germline V gene, CDR1 is MDHEN and CDR2 is SYDVKM. The CDR3 contains 14 residues. V lost 6 bases to trimming and J lost 4 bases, with 15 bases between them. CDR3 sequence reads: CASRGGTSSYGYTF. CDR3 DNA: TGTGCCAGCAGGGGGGGGACATCTTCCTATGGCTACACCTTC.

The CDR3 DNA is TGCGCCAGCAGCTTGGCCGACAGGGCGGGTGAAAAACTGTTTTTT. It encodes CASSLADRAGEKLFF. This chain uses TRBV5-1 with TRBJ1-4; 7 nucleotides line up with TRBD1. This CDR3 comprises 15 residues. Germline loops: CDR1 SGHRS, CDR2 YFSETQ. J was trimmed by 7 bases and V by 0 bases; bases with no gene match: 6.

This clone was seen only once. V is TRBV11-3 and J is TRBJ2-1; TRBD2 matches at 11 bases. Unmatched junction bases numbered 3, after V lost 5 bases and J lost 3 bases. The CDR3 covers 15 residues. Germline assignment: CDR1 SGHNT and CDR2 YENEEA. In DNA, the CDR3 is TGTGCCAGCAGCCTCGGGACTAGCGGCTACAATGAGCAGTTCTTC. As protein: CASSLGTSGYNEQFF.